The present entry profiles one T cell receptor beta chain with its context. One end of the junction does not line up with germline, which may come from a read error. The sample is drawn from a study of tumor-infiltrating lymphocytes in primary liver carcinoma. Per the germline V gene, CDR1 is SGHAT and CDR2 is FQDESV (reference sequence). This CDR3 comprises 16 residues. Each 20-30 mg portion of unsorted bulk tissue served as the source for co-extraction of RNA and DNA. Total RNA amounting to about 520 ng was the source from which TCR beta cDNA was made with a constant-region primer. The TCR beta library was amplified through three nested multiplex PCR rounds in a modified ARM-PCR procedure. Running around 10 cycles apiece, the first two PCR rounds relied on TRBV1-TRBV30 forward primers together with a C-beta reverse primer. TCRdb reanalysed the multiplex PCR reads using MiXCR and keeps one entry per CDR3 protein. This table holds some 120,000 distinct CDR3 sequences, 60% to 75% found once.

The chain recombines TRBV11-1 with TRBJ2-6; no reliable D call. The TCR originated in a woman aged 55-69 years with primary liver carcinoma and hepatitis B virus infection. The specimen was liver tumor tissue from sampling region 3. As for subset: tumor region T3, left-lateral pole. The CDR3 is CASSFTADSGTNVLTF. In DNA, the CDR3 is TGTGCCAGCAGCTTCACGGCGGATTCTGGGACCAACGTCCTGACTTTC. Together with reference TRBV11-1 and TRBJ2-6, the CDR3 gives the full variable domain: EAEVAQSPRYKITEKSQAVAFWCDPISGHATLYWYRQILGQGPELLVQFQDESVVDDSQLPKDRFSAERLKGVDSTLKIQPAELGDSAMYLCASSFTADSGTNVLTFGAGSRLTVL.